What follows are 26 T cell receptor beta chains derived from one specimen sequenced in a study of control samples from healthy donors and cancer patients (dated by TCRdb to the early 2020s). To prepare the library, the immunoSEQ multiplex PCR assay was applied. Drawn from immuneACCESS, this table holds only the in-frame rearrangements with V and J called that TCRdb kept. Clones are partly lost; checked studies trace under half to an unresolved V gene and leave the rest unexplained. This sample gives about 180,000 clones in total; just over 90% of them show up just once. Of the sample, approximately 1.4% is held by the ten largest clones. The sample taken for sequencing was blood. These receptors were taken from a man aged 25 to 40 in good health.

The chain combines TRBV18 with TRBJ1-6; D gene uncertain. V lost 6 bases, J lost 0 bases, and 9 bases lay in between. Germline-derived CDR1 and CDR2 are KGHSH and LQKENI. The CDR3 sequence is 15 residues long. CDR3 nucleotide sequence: TGTGCCAGCTCTCCTGAACCCTCCTATAATTCACCCCTCCACTTT. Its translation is CASSPEPSYNSPLHF. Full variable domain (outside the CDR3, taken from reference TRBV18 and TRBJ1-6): NAGVMQNPRHLVRRRGQEARLRCSPMKGHSHVYWYRQLPEEGLKFMVYLQKENIIDESGMPKERFSAEFPKEGPSILRIQQVVRGDSAAYFCASSPEPSYNSPLHFGNGTRLTVT.

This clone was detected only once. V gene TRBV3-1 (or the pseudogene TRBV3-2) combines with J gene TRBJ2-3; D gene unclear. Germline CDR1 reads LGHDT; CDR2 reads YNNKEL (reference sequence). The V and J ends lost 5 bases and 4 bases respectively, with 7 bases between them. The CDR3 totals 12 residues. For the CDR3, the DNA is TGTGCCAGCAGCAGATACTCAGATACGCAGTATTTT. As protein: CASSRYSDTQYF.

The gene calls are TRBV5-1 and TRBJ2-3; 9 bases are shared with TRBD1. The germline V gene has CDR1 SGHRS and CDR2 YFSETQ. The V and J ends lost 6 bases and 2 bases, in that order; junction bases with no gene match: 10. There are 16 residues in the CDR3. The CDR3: CASNPRTGETTDTQYF. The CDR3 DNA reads TGCGCCAGCAACCCTAGGACAGGGGAAACCACAGATACGCAGTATTTT. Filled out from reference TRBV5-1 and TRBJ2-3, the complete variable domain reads KAGVTQTPRYLIKTRGQQVTLSCSPISGHRSVSWYQQTPGQGLQFLFEYFSETQRNKGNFPGRFSGRQFSNSRSEMNVSTLELGDSALYLCASNPRTGETTDTQYFGPGTRLTVL.

The CDR3 region has the DNA TGTGCCAGCAGTAGACAGGGCACGGGAGCTTTCTTT. Encoded protein: CASSRQGTGAFF. The chain couples TRBV6-5 to TRBJ1-1, with TRBD1 identical over 7 bases. From germline, CDR1 is MNHEY and CDR2 SVGAGI. After removal of 5 bases from V and 10 bases from J, the junction contained 7 bases not matched to a gene. CDR3 length: 12 residues.

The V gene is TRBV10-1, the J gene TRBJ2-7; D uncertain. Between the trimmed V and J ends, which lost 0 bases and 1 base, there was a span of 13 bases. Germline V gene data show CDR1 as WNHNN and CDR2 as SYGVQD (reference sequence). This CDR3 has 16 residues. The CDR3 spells CASSESSDGLSYEQYF. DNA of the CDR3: TGCGCCAGCAGTGAGTCGTCCGACGGGTTATCCTACGAGCAGTACTTC.

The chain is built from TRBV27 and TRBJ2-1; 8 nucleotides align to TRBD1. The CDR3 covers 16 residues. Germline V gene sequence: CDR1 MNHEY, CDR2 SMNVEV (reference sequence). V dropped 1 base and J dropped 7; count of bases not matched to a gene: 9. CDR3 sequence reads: CASSLYRQGAFNEQFF. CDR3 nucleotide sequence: TGTGCCAGCAGTTTATATAGGCAGGGGGCGTTTAATGAGCAGTTCTTC.

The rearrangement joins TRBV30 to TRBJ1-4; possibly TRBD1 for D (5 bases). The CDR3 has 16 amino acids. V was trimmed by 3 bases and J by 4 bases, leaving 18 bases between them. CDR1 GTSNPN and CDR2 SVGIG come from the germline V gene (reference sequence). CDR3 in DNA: TGTGCCTGGAGCCGTTTACAACAGGTCGTTAATGAAAAACTGTTTTTT. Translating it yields CAWSRLQQVVNEKLFF.

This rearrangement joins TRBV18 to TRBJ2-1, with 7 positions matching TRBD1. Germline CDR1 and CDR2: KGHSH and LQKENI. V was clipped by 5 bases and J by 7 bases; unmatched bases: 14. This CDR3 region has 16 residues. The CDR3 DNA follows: TGTGCCAGCTCAGCAGGTCAGGGGGAGAGAAGGAATGAGCAGTTCTTC. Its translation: CASSAGQGERRNEQFF.

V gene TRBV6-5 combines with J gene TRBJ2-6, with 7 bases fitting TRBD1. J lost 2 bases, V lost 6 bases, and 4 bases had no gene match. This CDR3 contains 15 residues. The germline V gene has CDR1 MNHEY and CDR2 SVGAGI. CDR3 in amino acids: CASRQDRAGANVLTF. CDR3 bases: TGTGCCAGCAGGCAAGACAGGGCTGGGGCCAACGTCCTGACTTTC.

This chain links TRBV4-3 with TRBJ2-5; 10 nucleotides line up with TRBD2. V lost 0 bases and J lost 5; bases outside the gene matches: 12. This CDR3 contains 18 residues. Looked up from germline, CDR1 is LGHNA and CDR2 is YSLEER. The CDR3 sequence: CASSQDHLAGALEETQYF. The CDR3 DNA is TGCGCCAGCAGCCAAGATCACCTAGCGGGGGCCCTGGAGGAGACCCAGTACTTC.

The DNA of the CDR3 is TGTGCCAGCAGCGTATCCGCGTACTCTGGAAACACCATATATTTT. Translating it yields CASSVSAYSGNTIYF. The J gene is TRBJ1-3, the V gene TRBV9, with unresolved D. V lost 1 base and J 0 bases, leaving 8 bases between the germline ends. Germline assignment: CDR1 SGDLS and CDR2 YYNGEE. This CDR3 contains 15 residues. The entire variable domain, with the rest obtained from reference TRBV9 and TRBJ1-3, is as follows: DSGVTQTPKHLITATGQRVTLRCSPRSGDLSVYWYQQSLDQGLQFLIQYYNGEERAKGNILERFSAQQFPDLHSELNLSSLELGDSALYFCASSVSAYSGNTIYFGEGSWLTVV.

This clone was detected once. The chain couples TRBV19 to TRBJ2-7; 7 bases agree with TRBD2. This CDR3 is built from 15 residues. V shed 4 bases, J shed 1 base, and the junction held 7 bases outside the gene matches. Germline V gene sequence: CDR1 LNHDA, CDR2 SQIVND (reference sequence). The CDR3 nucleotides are TGTGCCAGTAGTAGAGGGAGACTAGCTTCCTACGAGCAGTACTTC. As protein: CASSRGRLASYEQYF.

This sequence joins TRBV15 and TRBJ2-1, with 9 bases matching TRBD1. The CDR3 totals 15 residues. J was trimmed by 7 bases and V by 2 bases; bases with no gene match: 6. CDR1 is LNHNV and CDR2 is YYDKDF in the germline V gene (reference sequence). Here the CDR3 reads CATSRTGGAGNEQFF. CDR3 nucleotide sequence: TGTGCCACCAGCAGAACAGGGGGCGCGGGTAATGAGCAGTTCTTC.

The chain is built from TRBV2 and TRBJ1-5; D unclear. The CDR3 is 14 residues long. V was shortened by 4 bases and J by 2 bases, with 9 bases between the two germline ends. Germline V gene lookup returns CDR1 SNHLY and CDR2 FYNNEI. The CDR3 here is CASSGGRGNQPQHF. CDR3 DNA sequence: TGTGCCAGCAGTGGGGGAAGGGGCAATCAGCCCCAGCATTTT. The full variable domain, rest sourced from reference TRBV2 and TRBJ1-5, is EPEVTQTPSHQVTQMGQEVILRCVPISNHLYFYWYRQILGQKVEFLVSFYNNEISEKSEIFDDQFSVERPDGSNFTLKIRSTKLEDSAMYFCASSGGRGNQPQHFGDGTRLSIL.

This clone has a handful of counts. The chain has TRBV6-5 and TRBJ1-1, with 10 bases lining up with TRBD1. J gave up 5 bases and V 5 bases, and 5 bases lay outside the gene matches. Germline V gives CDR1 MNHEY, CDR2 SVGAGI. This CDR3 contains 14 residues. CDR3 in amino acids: CASSMTGGWTEAFF. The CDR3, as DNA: TGTGCCAGCAGTATGACAGGGGGCTGGACTGAAGCTTTCTTT.

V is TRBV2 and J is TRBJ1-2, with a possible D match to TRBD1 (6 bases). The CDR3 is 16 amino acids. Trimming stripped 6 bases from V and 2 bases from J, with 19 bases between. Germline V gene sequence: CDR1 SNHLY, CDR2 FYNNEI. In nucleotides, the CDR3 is TGTGCCAGCAGACCTGTTACAGGGCTGGCAAACTATGGCTACACCTTC. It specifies CASRPVTGLANYGYTF.

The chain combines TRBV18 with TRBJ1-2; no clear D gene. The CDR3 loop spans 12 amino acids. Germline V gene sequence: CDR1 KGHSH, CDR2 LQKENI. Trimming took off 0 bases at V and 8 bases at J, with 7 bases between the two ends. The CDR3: CASSPPNGGYTF. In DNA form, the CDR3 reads TGTGCCAGCTCACCACCGAACGGCGGCTACACCTTC.

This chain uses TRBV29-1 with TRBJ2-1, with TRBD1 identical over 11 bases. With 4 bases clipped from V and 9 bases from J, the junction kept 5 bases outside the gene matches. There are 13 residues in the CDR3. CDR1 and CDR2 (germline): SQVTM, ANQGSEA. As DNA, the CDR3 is TGCAGCGTTGCGGGGACAGGGGGGGGTGAGCAGTTCTTC. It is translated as CSVAGTGGGEQFF.

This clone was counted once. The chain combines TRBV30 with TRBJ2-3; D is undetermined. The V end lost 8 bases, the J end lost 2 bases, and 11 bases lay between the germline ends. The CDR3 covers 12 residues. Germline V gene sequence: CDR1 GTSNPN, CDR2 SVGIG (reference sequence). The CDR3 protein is CAGNQDTDTQYF. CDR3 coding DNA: TGTGCCGGCAACCAGGACACAGATACGCAGTATTTT.

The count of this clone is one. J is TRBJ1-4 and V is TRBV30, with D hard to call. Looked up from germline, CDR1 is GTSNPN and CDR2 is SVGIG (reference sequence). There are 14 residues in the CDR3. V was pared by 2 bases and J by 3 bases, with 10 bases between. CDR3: CAWSNGKSNEKLFF. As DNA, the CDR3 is TGTGCCTGGAGTAATGGGAAATCTAATGAAAAACTGTTTTTT.

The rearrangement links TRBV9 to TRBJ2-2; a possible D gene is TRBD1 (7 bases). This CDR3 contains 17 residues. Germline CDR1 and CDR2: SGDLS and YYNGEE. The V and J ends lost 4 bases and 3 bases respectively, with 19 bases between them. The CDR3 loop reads CASSRQPGGRDTGELFF. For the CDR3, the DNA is TGTGCCAGCAGCCGGCAACCAGGGGGGCGGGACACCGGGGAGCTGTTTTTT.

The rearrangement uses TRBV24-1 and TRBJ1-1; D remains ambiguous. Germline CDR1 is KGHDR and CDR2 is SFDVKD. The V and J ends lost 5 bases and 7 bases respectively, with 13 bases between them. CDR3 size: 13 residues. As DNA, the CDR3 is TGTGCCACCAGTGGAGACGAAACGGGTGAAGCTTTCTTT. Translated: CATSGDETGEAFF.

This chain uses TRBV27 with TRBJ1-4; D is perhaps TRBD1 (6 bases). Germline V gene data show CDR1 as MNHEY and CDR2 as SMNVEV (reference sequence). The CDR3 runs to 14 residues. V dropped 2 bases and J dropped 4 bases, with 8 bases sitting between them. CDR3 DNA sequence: TGTGCCAGCAGTTTACAGGGGAGTAATGAAAAACTGTTTTTT. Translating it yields CASSLQGSNEKLFF.

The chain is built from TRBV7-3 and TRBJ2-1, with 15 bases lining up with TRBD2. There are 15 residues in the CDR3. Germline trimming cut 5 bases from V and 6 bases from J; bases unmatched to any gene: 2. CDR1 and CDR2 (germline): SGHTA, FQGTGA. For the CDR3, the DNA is TGTGCCAGCAGCCCGGGACTAGCGGGAGGCAATGAGCAGTTCTTC. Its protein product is CASSPGLAGGNEQFF.

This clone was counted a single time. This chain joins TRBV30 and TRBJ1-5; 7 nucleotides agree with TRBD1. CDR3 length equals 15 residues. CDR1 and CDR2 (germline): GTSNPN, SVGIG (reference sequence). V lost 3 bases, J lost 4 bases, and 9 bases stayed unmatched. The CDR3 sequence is CAWSPAGTANQPQHF. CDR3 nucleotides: TGTGCCTGGAGCCCGGCCGGGACAGCGAATCAGCCCCAGCATTTT. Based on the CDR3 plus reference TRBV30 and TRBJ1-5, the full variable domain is SQTIHQWPATLVQPVGSPLSLECTVEGTSNPNLYWYRQAAGRGLQLLFYSVGIGQISSEVPQNLSASRPQDRQFILSSKKLLLSDSGFYLCAWSPAGTANQPQHFGDGTRLSIL.

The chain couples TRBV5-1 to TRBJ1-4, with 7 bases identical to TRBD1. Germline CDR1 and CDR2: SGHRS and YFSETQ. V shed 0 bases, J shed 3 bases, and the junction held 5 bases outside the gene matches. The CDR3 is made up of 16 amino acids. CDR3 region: CASSLEPGGANEKLFF. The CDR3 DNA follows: TGCGCCAGCAGCTTGGAGCCAGGGGGGGCTAATGAAAAACTGTTTTTT.